These T cell receptor beta chains were read from a single sample in a study of blood T cell repertoires in COVID-19. Sequencing used immunoSEQ multiplex PCR; TCRdb keeps in-frame clones, though not all of them. Altogether approximately 190,000 clones are present, about four fifths being singletons, with the ten largest covering approximately 5%. Sequencing used peripheral blood. These receptors were obtained from a woman between 65 and 79 years old with active or convalescent COVID-19. The CDR3 runs from the conserved cysteine through the conserved F or W. Each record gives: clone size, D gene, J gene, V gene, CDR3 protein, CDR3 DNA. The D gene is left open where the match is weak. Where a row states a size, it is once, few, many or the class of an expanded clone; other rows omit it.

few,TRBD1,TRBJ1-5,TRBV5-1,CASSLGGPGQPQHF,TGCGCCAGCAGCTTAGGGGGCCCCGGTCAGCCCCAGCATTTT
NA,NA,TRBJ1-2,TRBV6-5,CASSYPGFGYTF,TGTGCCAGCAGTTATCCAGGGTTTGGCTACACCTTC
NA,NA,TRBJ2-1,TRBV7-2,CASSSRQAPHLF,TGTGCCAGCAGCTCAAGACAGGCCCCCCACCTCTTC
NA,TRBD2,TRBJ2-2,TRBV6-1,CASSVAFSFGEGGKGELFF,TGTGCCAGCAGTGTCGCCTTTTCCTTTGGGGAGGGTGGCAAAGGGGAGCTGTTTTTT
NA,NA,TRBJ1-1,TRBV12-3/TRBV12-4,CASIRVGNTEAFF,TGTGCCAGCATTCGGGTTGGGAACACTGAAGCTTTCTTT
NA,TRBD2,TRBJ2-1,TRBV9,CASSIAGTSLSNEQFF,TGTGCCAGCAGCATCGCCGGGACTAGTCTATCCAATGAGCAGTTCTTC
NA,NA,TRBJ1-1,TRBV12-2,CASRYPGQSATEAFF,TGTGCAAGTCGTTATCCGGGACAGTCCGCGACTGAAGCTTTCTTT
NA,NA,TRBJ1-1,TRBV5-1,CASSGRQANTEAFF,TGCGCCAGCAGCGGACGACAGGCGAACACTGAAGCTTTCTTT
NA,TRBD1,TRBJ2-5,TRBV9,CASSASGQGRETQYF,TGTGCCAGCAGCGCCTCGGGACAGGGCCGCGAGACCCAGTACTTC
NA,TRBD1,TRBJ2-7,TRBV7-2,CASRQKTGGSYEQYF,TGTGCCAGCAGACAAAAGACAGGGGGGTCCTACGAGCAGTACTTC
NA,TRBD1,TRBJ1-6,TRBV6-5,CASSRTGDSPLHF,TGTGCCAGCAGCCGGACAGGGGATTCACCCCTCCACTTT
NA,NA,TRBJ1-1,TRBV29-1,CSVVWIGTEAFF,TGCAGCGTTGTATGGATCGGGACTGAAGCTTTCTTT
once,NA,TRBJ2-5,TRBV27,CASRTLQETQYF,TGTGCCAGCAGAACTCTTCAAGAGACCCAGTACTTC
NA,TRBD1,TRBJ1-6,TRBV2,CASSGGGGRDYNSPLHF,TGTGCCAGCAGTGGAGGGGGCGGCCGGGATTATAATTCACCCCTCCACTTT
NA,TRBD2,TRBJ2-2,TRBV5-5,CASSLEWASGSGELFF,TGTGCCAGCAGCTTGGAGTGGGCTAGCGGGAGTGGGGAGCTGTTTTTT
NA,NA,TRBJ2-1,TRBV7-3,CASSPTGTTYNEQFF,TGTGCCAGCAGCCCAACCGGGACAACGTACAATGAGCAGTTCTTC
NA,NA,TRBJ1-2,TRBV9,CASSVGGRAYGYTF,TGTGCCAGCAGCGTAGGGGGCAGGGCTTATGGCTACACCTTC
NA,TRBD2,TRBJ2-5,TRBV12-5,CASGLYGLAGQGETQYF,TGTGCTAGTGGTTTGTATGGACTAGCGGGACAGGGAGAGACCCAGTACTTC
NA,NA,TRBJ2-7,TRBV7-9,CASSRDTLGYEQYF,TGTGCCAGCAGCCGTGATACACTAGGCTACGAGCAGTACTTC
NA,NA,TRBJ2-7,TRBV6-5,CASRRSLDEQYF,TGTGCCAGCAGGCGGAGTCTCGACGAGCAGTACTTC
NA,NA,TRBJ2-7,TRBV6-6,CASSSSGASYEQYF,TGTGCCAGCAGTTCTTCAGGGGCGTCCTACGAGCAGTACTTC
NA,NA,TRBJ2-3,TRBV15,CATSRVSGGDTQYF,TGTGCCACCAGCAGAGTTTCCGGGGGAGATACGCAGTATTTT
NA,NA,TRBJ2-5,TRBV2,CASSRDIEETQYF,TGTGCCAGCAGTAGGGACATCGAAGAGACCCAGTACTTC
few,TRBD1,TRBJ2-6,TRBV28,CASSAHRGPVGANVLTF,TGTGCCAGCAGTGCCCACAGGGGGCCCGTTGGGGCCAACGTCCTGACTTTC
NA,TRBD1,TRBJ2-3,TRBV4-1,CASSQRGQGAPTDTQYF,TGCGCCAGCAGCCAAAGGGGGCAGGGGGCTCCGACAGATACGCAGTATTTT
NA,NA,TRBJ1-1,TRBV1,CTSMFPQGAEAFF,TGCACCAGTATGTTTCCTCAGGGCGCTGAAGCTTTCTTT
NA,NA,TRBJ2-3,TRBV14,CASSQESQRSSQYF,TGTGCCAGCAGCCAAGAGTCCCAGCGGTCCTCGCAGTATTTT
NA,TRBD2,TRBJ2-3,TRBV4-1,CASRPTSGINTDTQYF,TGCGCCAGCAGACCCACAAGCGGGATTAACACAGATACGCAGTATTTT
NA,TRBD1,TRBJ2-6,TRBV9,CASSGLTGGRSGANVLTF,TGTGCCAGCAGCGGACTCACAGGGGGCCGATCTGGGGCCAACGTCCTGACTTTC
NA,NA,TRBJ2-5,TRBV6-1,CASSEFPGETQYF,TGTGCCAGCAGTGAATTCCCGGGAGAGACCCAGTACTTC
once,TRBD1,TRBJ1-2,TRBV9,CASSVAGTVHGYTF,TGTGCCAGCAGCGTAGCCGGGACAGTCCATGGCTACACCTTC
NA,TRBD2,TRBJ2-1,TRBV5-1,CASSPSASGGRGYNEQFF,TGCGCCAGCAGCCCTTCGGCTAGCGGGGGGAGGGGTTACAATGAGCAGTTCTTC
NA,NA,TRBJ1-1,TRBV11-2,CASSLGGQGMNTEAFF,TGTGCCAGCAGCTTAGGGGGTCAGGGCATGAACACTGAAGCTTTCTTT
NA,NA,TRBJ2-2,TRBV24-1,CATSDQDRNTGELFF,TGTGCCACCAGTGACCAGGACAGGAACACCGGGGAGCTGTTTTTT
NA,NA,TRBJ1-2,TRBV7-9,CASSSARGTIHGYTF,TGTGCCAGCAGCTCGGCGAGGGGGACAATTCATGGCTACACCTTC
once,NA,TRBJ2-2,TRBV19,CASRWSTGELFF,TGTGCCAGTAGATGGAGCACCGGGGAGCTGTTTTTT
once,TRBD1,TRBJ2-3,TRBV28,CASSTFWDRGTDTQYF,TGTGCCAGCAGTACCTTCTGGGACAGGGGCACAGATACGCAGTATTTT
few,NA,TRBJ2-5,TRBV6-2/TRBV6-3,CASSYSLGGTQYF,TGTGCCAGCAGTTACTCCCTCGGCGGGACCCAGTACTTC
NA,TRBD2,TRBJ2-1,TRBV7-9,CATGGSSYNEQFF,TGTGCCACGGGGGGGAGCTCCTACAATGAGCAGTTCTTC
once,NA,TRBJ1-1,TRBV19,CASSTKNGGYMNTEAFF,TGTGCCAGTAGTACTAAAAACGGCGGATACATGAACACTGAAGCTTTCTTT
NA,NA,TRBJ1-6,TRBV7-2,CASSLYPPRQAYNSPLHF,TGTGCCAGCAGCTTATACCCACCTCGACAGGCCTATAATTCACCCCTCCACTTT
NA,TRBD2,TRBJ2-1,TRBV14,CASSPHSGTYNEQFF,TGTGCCAGCAGCCCGCATAGCGGGACCTACAATGAGCAGTTCTTC
NA,NA,TRBJ1-2,TRBV5-5,CASSTEVRAYGYTF,TGTGCCAGCAGCACCGAGGTTAGAGCCTATGGCTACACCTTC
NA,NA,TRBJ2-2,TRBV3-1/TRBV3-2,CASPDTNTGELFF,TGTGCCAGCCCGGACACGAACACCGGGGAGCTGTTTTTT
NA,TRBD2,TRBJ2-2,TRBV7-2,CASSLVGLAVTGELFF,TGTGCCAGCAGCTTAGTAGGACTAGCGGTAACCGGGGAGCTGTTTTTT
NA,NA,TRBJ1-2,TRBV5-5,CASSPRGGRGDYGYTF,TGTGCCAGCAGCCCACGGGGTGGCAGGGGAGACTATGGCTACACCTTC
NA,TRBD2,TRBJ2-1,TRBV4-2,CASSQGPSGTSGSGDNEQFF,TGTGCCAGCAGCCAAGGCCCCTCCGGGACTAGCGGGAGTGGGGACAATGAGCAGTTCTTC
NA,NA,TRBJ1-2,TRBV27,CASSSGLYPYGYTF,TGTGCCAGCAGTTCGGGTCTTTACCCTTATGGCTACACCTTC
NA,TRBD1,TRBJ1-1,TRBV5-1,CASSLSTTQGKAFF,TGCGCCAGCAGCTTGTCCACCACACAGGGGAAAGCTTTCTTT
NA,TRBD2,TRBJ2-1,TRBV4-2,CASSQGESGRGPYNEQFF,TGTGCCAGCAGCCAAGGAGAAAGCGGGAGGGGCCCCTACAATGAGCAGTTCTTC
many,TRBD1,TRBJ1-4,TRBV2,CASRQQGATNEKLFF,TGTGCCAGCAGGCAACAGGGGGCAACTAATGAAAAACTGTTTTTT
NA,TRBD1,TRBJ2-1,TRBV11-2,CASRLTGDEQFF,TGTGCCAGCAGGTTGACAGGGGATGAGCAGTTCTTC
once,TRBD1,TRBJ2-3,TRBV18,CASSPRQGGTDTQYF,TGTGCCAGCTCACCCAGACAGGGAGGCACAGATACGCAGTATTTT
once,TRBD1,TRBJ1-5,TRBV19,CASSKTGGAGQPQHF,TGTGCCAGTAGTAAAACAGGGGGCGCAGGGCAGCCCCAGCATTTT
once,TRBD1,TRBJ1-3,TRBV24-1,CATSDLRSGQGIHRIGNTIYF,TGTGCCACCAGTGATTTGCGGTCGGGACAGGGTATCCACCGAATTGGAAACACCATATATTTT
NA,TRBD2,TRBJ2-1,TRBV28,CATTPREGLAGYNEQFF,TGTGCCACCACCCCCCGGGAGGGTCTAGCTGGGTACAATGAGCAGTTCTTC
NA,NA,TRBJ1-6,TRBV27,CASSFRIRGGSNSPLHF,TGTGCCAGCAGTTTTCGCATTCGGGGGGGGTCTAATTCACCCCTCCACTTT
few,TRBD2,TRBJ2-3,TRBV27,CASSLAVGRAPDTQYF,TGTGCCAGCAGTTTGGCGGTCGGGAGGGCACCAGATACGCAGTATTTT
NA,NA,TRBJ2-1,TRBV6-2/TRBV6-3,CASSYPQFSNEQFF,TGTGCCAGCAGTTACCCGCAGTTCAGCAATGAGCAGTTCTTC